A selection of T cell receptor beta chains follows, all from one sample in a study of T-cell reconstitution after alpha-beta-depleted transplantation in children. TCRdb recomputed calls from the PCR reads with MiXCR, one row per CDR3 protein. The sample lists a few hundred thousand distinct CDR3 sequences, 10% to 15% occurring once. Sequenced here: PBMCs, mostly from graft donor cells, sampled 360 days after TCRalphabeta/CD19-depleted stem cell transplant. The receptor source for this set is a male patient younger than 18 who had a stem cell transplant for acute myeloid leukemia, so the T cells may come from the graft donor. The CDR3 runs from the conserved cysteine through the conserved F or W. D genes are given only for firm matches. Clone size is stated in some rows and not others, as once, few, many or a class when expanded.

CDR3 length: 12
clone size: -
D gene: -
V gene: TRBV29-1
J gene: TRBJ2-7
CDR3 DNA: TGCAGCGCTCAGGGAATTTCCTACGAGCAGTACTTC
CDR3 protein: CSAQGISYEQYF

CDR3 length: 14
clone size: -
D gene: -
V gene: TRBV14
J gene: TRBJ2-3
CDR3 DNA: TGTGCCAGCAGCCAAGGGATCCCCCCAGATACGCAGTATTTT
CDR3 protein: CASSQGIPPDTQYF

CDR3 length: 15
clone size: few
D gene: TRBD2
V gene: TRBV5-1
J gene: TRBJ2-7
CDR3 DNA: TGCGCCAGCAGCCCACGCTGGGCGGGAGCCCACGAGCAGTACTTC
CDR3 protein: CASSPRWAGAHEQYF

CDR3 length: 16
clone size: -
D gene: -
V gene: TRBV25-1
J gene: TRBJ1-2
CDR3 DNA: TGTGCCAGCAGTGAATGGGGTACAGGCGGGTCTTTTGGCTACACCTTC
CDR3 protein: CASSEWGTGGSFGYTF

CDR3 length: 14
clone size: few
D gene: -
V gene: TRBV5-1
J gene: TRBJ2-1
CDR3 DNA: TGCGCCAGCAGCTTTCCCTGGGACCACAATGAGCAGTTCTTC
CDR3 protein: CASSFPWDHNEQFF

CDR3 length: 19
clone size: few
D gene: TRBD2
V gene: TRBV11-2
J gene: TRBJ2-7
CDR3 DNA: TGTGCCAGCAGCAGAACCCCGGGACTAGCGGGAGGGTCCTTTTACGAGCAGTACTTC
CDR3 protein: CASSRTPGLAGGSFYEQYF

CDR3 length: 15
clone size: -
D gene: TRBD1
V gene: TRBV11-2
J gene: TRBJ2-7
CDR3 DNA: TGTGCCAGCAGCTTAGCCCGGACAGGGGTCTACGAGCAGTACTTC
CDR3 protein: CASSLARTGVYEQYF

CDR3 length: 14
clone size: -
D gene: TRBD2
V gene: TRBV27
J gene: TRBJ2-1
CDR3 DNA: TGTGCCAGCAGTTGGGGGGACTACTACAATGAGCAGTTCTTC
CDR3 protein: CASSWGDYYNEQFF

CDR3 length: 16
clone size: few
D gene: TRBD2
V gene: TRBV6-5
J gene: TRBJ2-1
CDR3 DNA: TGTGCCAGCAGTTACTCGGGGGTAGCGGGAAGTCATGAGCAGTTCTTC
CDR3 protein: CASSYSGVAGSHEQFF

CDR3 length: 15
clone size: -
D gene: -
V gene: TRBV7-8
J gene: TRBJ2-7
CDR3 DNA: TGTGCCAGCAGCCCCCCGCAAGATTTCGTCTACGAGCAGTACTTC
CDR3 protein: CASSPPQDFVYEQYF

CDR3 length: 16
clone size: few
D gene: TRBD2
V gene: TRBV15
J gene: TRBJ2-3
CDR3 DNA: TGTGCCACCAGCGGGCCACTAGCGGGAGAAGAAGATACGCAGTATTTT
CDR3 protein: CATSGPLAGEEDTQYF

CDR3 length: 14
clone size: few
D gene: -
V gene: TRBV5-1
J gene: TRBJ2-1
CDR3 DNA: TGCGCCAGCAGCTTGAGGGATTACTACAATGAGCAGTTCTTC
CDR3 protein: CASSLRDYYNEQFF

CDR3 length: 14
clone size: few
D gene: TRBD2
V gene: TRBV20-1
J gene: TRBJ2-7
CDR3 DNA: TGCAGTGCTAGACGGACTAGCGGGAGGGTCGAGCAGTACTTC
CDR3 protein: CSARRTSGRVEQYF

CDR3 length: 15
clone size: -
D gene: TRBD2
V gene: TRBV28
J gene: TRBJ2-3
CDR3 DNA: TGTGCCAGCAATCCGCTAGCGGGAGGAACAGATACGCAGTATTTT
CDR3 protein: CASNPLAGGTDTQYF

CDR3 length: 17
clone size: few
D gene: TRBD2
V gene: TRBV6-2/TRBV6-3
J gene: TRBJ2-3
CDR3 DNA: TGTGCCAGCAGTTATGCCCAGGGACTAGAGGTAGAAGATACGCAGTATTTT
CDR3 protein: CASSYAQGLEVEDTQYF

CDR3 length: 16
clone size: -
D gene: -
V gene: TRBV7-9
J gene: TRBJ2-4
CDR3 DNA: TGTGTCAGCAGCATGTACAGGGGACTAGCCAAAAACATTCAGTACTTC
CDR3 protein: CVSSMYRGLAKNIQYF

CDR3 length: 12
clone size: -
D gene: TRBD2
V gene: TRBV12-3/TRBV12-4
J gene: TRBJ2-1
CDR3 DNA: TGTGCCAGCAGACGACTAGCGACCGAGCAGTTCTTC
CDR3 protein: CASRRLATEQFF

CDR3 length: 13
clone size: many
D gene: -
V gene: TRBV29-1
J gene: TRBJ1-6
CDR3 DNA: TGCAGCGTCCTTCAAGGGATAGGATCACCCCTCCACTTT
CDR3 protein: CSVLQGIGSPLHF

CDR3 length: 18
clone size: -
D gene: -
V gene: TRBV5-5
J gene: TRBJ2-4
CDR3 DNA: TGTGCCAGCAGCTCGTGGGGCAGGGGTGATCTAGCCAAAAACATTCAGTACTTC
CDR3 protein: CASSSWGRGDLAKNIQYF

CDR3 length: 15
clone size: many
D gene: TRBD2
V gene: TRBV12-3/TRBV12-4
J gene: TRBJ2-5
CDR3 DNA: TGTGCCAGCAGGATCCTAGCGGGAGGGCCAGAGACCCAGTACTTC
CDR3 protein: CASRILAGGPETQYF

CDR3 length: 13
clone size: few
D gene: -
V gene: TRBV20-1
J gene: TRBJ2-2
CDR3 DNA: TGCAGTGCTAGAGATCGGCCTTTGGGGGAGCTGTTTTTT
CDR3 protein: CSARDRPLGELFF

CDR3 length: 13
clone size: many
D gene: -
V gene: TRBV20-1
J gene: TRBJ2-7
CDR3 DNA: TGCAGTGCTAGATCTCTGGTCGGTGGCGAGCAGTACTTC
CDR3 protein: CSARSLVGGEQYF

CDR3 length: 14
clone size: many
D gene: -
V gene: TRBV28
J gene: TRBJ2-5
CDR3 DNA: TGTGCCAGCAGCTTAGGCGGCTTTCAAGAGACCCAGTACTTC
CDR3 protein: CASSLGGFQETQYF

CDR3 length: 15
clone size: few
D gene: -
V gene: TRBV5-1
J gene: TRBJ1-2
CDR3 DNA: TGCGCCAGCAGCTTGGCAACGGGGTTAGGGTATGGCTACACCTTC
CDR3 protein: CASSLATGLGYGYTF

CDR3 length: 15
clone size: few
D gene: TRBD2
V gene: TRBV7-2
J gene: TRBJ2-3
CDR3 DNA: TGTGCCAGCAGTTCTAGAGCGGGAGAGGGAGATACGCAGTATTTT
CDR3 protein: CASSSRAGEGDTQYF

CDR3 length: 16
clone size: -
D gene: -
V gene: TRBV20-1
J gene: TRBJ2-4
CDR3 DNA: TGCAGTGCTAGCACTATTGGGACAAAAAAGGGAAACATTCAGTACTTC
CDR3 protein: CSASTIGTKKGNIQYF

CDR3 length: 15
clone size: -
D gene: TRBD1
V gene: TRBV9
J gene: TRBJ2-7
CDR3 DNA: TGTGCCAGCAGCGTAGGGACAGGGTTATCCTACGAGCAGTACTTC
CDR3 protein: CASSVGTGLSYEQYF

CDR3 length: 15
clone size: -
D gene: -
V gene: TRBV7-9
J gene: TRBJ2-2
CDR3 DNA: TGTGCCAGCAGCTTTGGGGGTACCATCACCGGGGAGCTGTTTTTT
CDR3 protein: CASSFGGTITGELFF

CDR3 length: 19
clone size: few
D gene: TRBD2
V gene: TRBV29-1
J gene: TRBJ2-2
CDR3 DNA: TGCAGCGTCCCACGCGTAGCGGGAGGGATATTGCCGAACACCGGGGAGCTGTTTTTT
CDR3 protein: CSVPRVAGGILPNTGELFF

CDR3 length: 14
clone size: many
D gene: TRBD1
V gene: TRBV15
J gene: TRBJ1-1
CDR3 DNA: TGTGCCACCAGCGGGACAGGGCGGAACACTGAAGCTTTCTTT
CDR3 protein: CATSGTGRNTEAFF

CDR3 length: 14
clone size: -
D gene: -
V gene: TRBV6-2/TRBV6-3
J gene: TRBJ2-3
CDR3 DNA: TGTGCCAGCAGTGGTAGCCTACCCACAGATACGCAGTATTTT
CDR3 protein: CASSGSLPTDTQYF

CDR3 length: 15
clone size: -
D gene: TRBD1
V gene: TRBV12-3/TRBV12-4
J gene: TRBJ2-7
CDR3 DNA: TGTGCCAGCAGTTTTCGTCAGGGGGTAGCCTACGAGCAGTACTTC
CDR3 protein: CASSFRQGVAYEQYF

CDR3 length: 13
clone size: -
D gene: -
V gene: TRBV29-1
J gene: TRBJ2-7
CDR3 DNA: TGCAGCGTGTCCCGAGGACAATTCAACGAGCAGTACTTC
CDR3 protein: CSVSRGQFNEQYF

CDR3 length: 15
clone size: few
D gene: TRBD2
V gene: TRBV20-1
J gene: TRBJ2-1
CDR3 DNA: TGCAGTGCTAGAGAGGGGACTAGCGGTTTCAATGAGCAGTTCTTC
CDR3 protein: CSAREGTSGFNEQFF

CDR3 length: 14
clone size: many
D gene: -
V gene: TRBV19
J gene: TRBJ2-1
CDR3 DNA: TGTGCCAGTTTAGGCGGGCCGTCCTACAATGAGCAGTTCTTC
CDR3 protein: CASLGGPSYNEQFF

CDR3 length: 15
clone size: few
D gene: TRBD2
V gene: TRBV20-1
J gene: TRBJ2-2
CDR3 DNA: TGCAGTGCTAGACTGACTAGCTCGGGCACCGGGGAGCTGTTTTTT
CDR3 protein: CSARLTSSGTGELFF

CDR3 length: 17
clone size: few
D gene: -
V gene: TRBV28
J gene: TRBJ2-4
CDR3 DNA: TGTGCCAGCAGACCGTGGGGAGGCCCTTTGTCCAAAAACATTCAGTACTTC
CDR3 protein: CASRPWGGPLSKNIQYF

CDR3 length: 16
clone size: many
D gene: TRBD2
V gene: TRBV3-1
J gene: TRBJ2-1
CDR3 DNA: TGTGCCAGCAGCCAAGGGACAGCGGGGGGAGGGAATGAGCAGTTCTTC
CDR3 protein: CASSQGTAGGGNEQFF

CDR3 length: 19
clone size: few
D gene: -
V gene: TRBV6-2/TRBV6-3
J gene: TRBJ2-2
CDR3 DNA: TGTGCCAGCAGTTACTCTCTATTGGCGGCGCAGCTGAGCACCGGGGAGCTGTTTTTT
CDR3 protein: CASSYSLLAAQLSTGELFF

CDR3 length: 18
clone size: few
D gene: TRBD2
V gene: TRBV20-1
J gene: TRBJ2-1
CDR3 DNA: TGCAGTGCTAGAGATCCCACGACTAGCGGGCTTCCCACGAATGAGCAGTTCTTC
CDR3 protein: CSARDPTTSGLPTNEQFF

CDR3 length: 17
clone size: -
D gene: TRBD1
V gene: TRBV6-1
J gene: TRBJ2-1
CDR3 DNA: TGTGCCAGCAGTCGCCTAATGGGGACAGGGGGGGACAATGAGCAGTTCTTC
CDR3 protein: CASSRLMGTGGDNEQFF

CDR3 length: 13
clone size: -
D gene: -
V gene: TRBV12-3/TRBV12-4
J gene: TRBJ2-4
CDR3 DNA: TGTGCCAGCAGTTTTTCGGGGAAAAACATTCAGTACTTC
CDR3 protein: CASSFSGKNIQYF

CDR3 length: 12
clone size: few
D gene: -
V gene: TRBV6-4
J gene: TRBJ2-5
CDR3 DNA: TGTGCCAGACGGTTCGTCCAAGAGACCCAGTACTTC
CDR3 protein: CARRFVQETQYF

CDR3 length: 19
clone size: few
D gene: TRBD2
V gene: TRBV11-2
J gene: TRBJ2-3
CDR3 DNA: TGTGCCAGCAGCCCTAAAGGACTAGCGCTAAGATCTAGCACAGATACGCAGTATTTT
CDR3 protein: CASSPKGLALRSSTDTQYF

CDR3 length: 17
clone size: many
D gene: TRBD2
V gene: TRBV28
J gene: TRBJ2-5
CDR3 DNA: TGTGCCAGCAGCACCCCAACTAGCGGGAGGTTCCAAGAGACCCAGTACTTC
CDR3 protein: CASSTPTSGRFQETQYF

CDR3 length: 13
clone size: -
D gene: -
V gene: TRBV29-1
J gene: TRBJ2-7
CDR3 DNA: TGCAGCGTTATAAGAGGGTACACCCCCGTCCAGTACTTC
CDR3 protein: CSVIRGYTPVQYF

CDR3 length: 17
clone size: -
D gene: -
V gene: TRBV28
J gene: TRBJ2-2
CDR3 DNA: TGTGCCAGCAGTTTTCGGACGGCGGTCATGAGGTCCGGGGAGCTGTTTTTT
CDR3 protein: CASSFRTAVMRSGELFF

CDR3 length: 14
clone size: few
D gene: -
V gene: TRBV20-1
J gene: TRBJ2-7
CDR3 DNA: TGCAGTGCTAGGCTTGACAGCTACAAAAGAGAGCAGTACTTC
CDR3 protein: CSARLDSYKREQYF

CDR3 length: 17
clone size: many
D gene: TRBD2
V gene: TRBV29-1
J gene: TRBJ2-3
CDR3 DNA: TGCAGCGTTGCGAGGACTAGCGGGACTTCGAATCTAGATACGCAGTATTTT
CDR3 protein: CSVARTSGTSNLDTQYF

CDR3 length: 13
clone size: -
D gene: TRBD2
V gene: TRBV20-1
J gene: TRBJ2-1
CDR3 DNA: TGCAGTGCTAGTTACAGAGGGGAGGGTGAGCAGTTCTTC
CDR3 protein: CSASYRGEGEQFF

CDR3 length: 18
clone size: -
D gene: TRBD2
V gene: TRBV9
J gene: TRBJ2-5
CDR3 DNA: TGTGCCAGCAGTTTATCTCCCTGGGCTAGCGGGAGCTATGAGACCCAGTACTTC
CDR3 protein: CASSLSPWASGSYETQYF

CDR3 length: 13
clone size: -
D gene: -
V gene: TRBV14
J gene: TRBJ2-7
CDR3 DNA: TGTGCCAGCAGCCAAGATGTGGGTGGCGAGCAGTACTTC
CDR3 protein: CASSQDVGGEQYF

CDR3 length: 15
clone size: many
D gene: -
V gene: TRBV12-3/TRBV12-4
J gene: TRBJ2-6
CDR3 DNA: TGTGCCAGCAGTCCCCTAAGGGCCGGGGCCAACGTCCTGACTTTC
CDR3 protein: CASSPLRAGANVLTF